This is a list of T cell receptor beta chains from one sample in a study of OX40 agonist ivuxolimab in advanced cancers. Produced via immunoSEQ multiplex PCR; TCRdb's table is partial and in-frame only. The sample shows approximately 67,000 clones, approximately 80% of them seen only once. Sequenced material: CD4+ or CD8+ T cells sorted from blood, taken in a trial of the OX40 agonist ivuxolimab. These receptors originate from an adult with an advanced solid tumor such as melanoma, head and neck, liver or kidney cancer. Each CDR3 is given with its conserved first and last residue. A D gene is named only where the DNA matches it firmly. Clone size appears in some rows only: once, few, many, or a class for an expanded clone.

V gene,J gene,D gene,clone size,CDR3 length,CDR3 protein,CDR3 DNA
TRBV9,TRBJ1-1,NA,NA,16,CASSAQIRDGLLGAFF,TGTGCCAGCAGCGCACAAATCCGGGACGGCCTCCTTGGAGCTTTCTTT
TRBV4-1,TRBJ2-3,NA,NA,16,CASSQGFIQPSDTQYF,TGCGCCAGCAGCCAAGGGTTCATTCAGCCCTCAGATACGCAGTATTTT
TRBV7-2,TRBJ2-2,NA,NA,13,CASKSVRTGELFF,TGTGCCAGCAAGAGTGTCCGAACCGGGGAGCTGTTTTTT
TRBV5-1,TRBJ1-3,NA,once,14,CASSLVLGDGTIYF,TGCGCCAGCAGCTTGGTATTGGGGGACGGCACCATATATTTT
TRBV7-3,TRBJ2-2,NA,NA,15,CASSLYTANTGELFF,TGTGCCAGCAGCTTGTACACCGCGAACACCGGGGAGCTGTTTTTT
TRBV27,TRBJ2-1,TRBD2,few,19,CASSRPPSSGGLFGSEQFF,TGTGCCAGCAGTCGACCCCCTTCTAGCGGGGGCCTTTTCGGGAGTGAGCAGTTCTTC
TRBV5-1,TRBJ2-2,NA,NA,17,CASSLATGAGNTGELFF,TGCGCCAGCAGCTTGGCCACGGGGGCGGGAAACACCGGGGAGCTGTTTTTT
TRBV6-1,TRBJ1-4,NA,NA,14,CASSEWGTNEKLFF,TGTGCCAGCAGTGAATGGGGGACTAATGAAAAACTGTTTTTT
TRBV5-6,TRBJ1-2,NA,NA,15,CASSLGGIGVYGYTF,TGTGCCAGCAGCTTGGGTGGTATTGGGGTCTATGGCTACACCTTC
TRBV27,TRBJ1-2,NA,NA,13,CASSFDRRYGYTF,TGTGCCAGCAGTTTCGACAGACGCTATGGCTACACCTTC
TRBV9,TRBJ2-1,NA,NA,15,CASSPQGESYNEQFF,TGTGCCAGCAGCCCCCAAGGGGAATCCTACAATGAGCAGTTCTTC
TRBV4-1,TRBJ1-5,NA,NA,14,CASSQDPTGQPQHF,TGCGCCAGCAGCCAAGATCCCACGGGTCAGCCCCAGCATTTT
TRBV5-1,TRBJ1-6,NA,NA,15,CASSLSTQRNSPLHF,TGCGCCAGCAGCTTGAGTACGCAGCGTAATTCACCCCTCCACTTT
TRBV30,TRBJ2-7,TRBD1,NA,16,CAWNDLVGQGVYEQYF,TGTGCCTGGAACGACCTGGTCGGACAGGGGGTTTACGAGCAGTACTTC
TRBV28,TRBJ1-5,NA,NA,15,CASISGGFYNQPQHF,TGTGCCAGCATATCAGGCGGTTTCTACAATCAGCCCCAGCATTTT
TRBV11-2,TRBJ2-1,NA,few,15,CASTLGQPAYNEQFF,TGTGCCAGCACGTTAGGACAGCCTGCCTACAATGAGCAGTTCTTC
TRBV27,TRBJ2-4,NA,few,15,CASSTRNREGNIQYF,TGTGCCAGCAGTACCCGGAACAGGGAGGGAAACATTCAGTACTTC
TRBV9,TRBJ1-6,NA,NA,14,CASSAQGYNSPLHF,TGTGCCAGCAGCGCGCAGGGGTATAATTCACCCCTCCACTTT
TRBV5-5,TRBJ1-2,NA,NA,14,CASSLDLQDYGYTF,TGTGCCAGCAGCTTGGACCTACAGGACTATGGCTACACCTTC
TRBV7-9,TRBJ1-6,NA,once,16,CASSLAKYSYNSPLHF,TGTGCCAGCAGCTTAGCGAAGTACTCCTATAATTCACCCCTCCACTTT
TRBV11-3,TRBJ2-7,TRBD2,once,15,CASSKGLADSYEQYF,TGTGCCAGCAGCAAGGGACTAGCGGACTCCTACGAGCAGTACTTC
TRBV6-6,TRBJ1-1,NA,NA,15,CASSYTRGAVTEAFF,TGTGCCAGCAGTTACACTCGGGGGGCGGTCACTGAAGCTTTCTTT